One sample yielded the 21 T cell receptor beta chains listed below, sequenced in a study of shared clonotypes between healthy human individuals (dated by TCRdb to about 2020). For the CD8 naive samples, CD45RO-negative cells were positively selected for CCR7, yielding a CD45RA+CCR7+ population from which TemRA cells were excluded. To prepare the library, the immunoSEQ multiplex PCR assay was applied. Imported from immuneACCESS, the table was reduced by TCRdb to in-frame sequences with V and J called. These copies leave out some clones; in studies compared against another copy, an unresolved V gene accounts for under half, and the cause of the remainder is not known. This sample holds about 1,800,000 clones; roughly 94% were observed only once. In total, the top ten clones hold roughly 1% of the sample. Sequenced material: naive CD8+ T cells sorted from blood. Reading the label with the study, this specimen's cell subset or site is: CD45RA+CCR7+. All receptors derive from a man aged 18 to 30 in good health.

The V call is TRBV29-1, the J call TRBJ1-3; D gene unclear. The CDR3 has 12 amino acids. Per the germline V gene, CDR1 is SQVTM and CDR2 is ANQGSEA. V gave up 5 bases and J gave up 4 bases, with 9 bases separating them. The CDR3 is CSVRGSGNTIYF. As DNA, the CDR3 is TGCAGCGTTAGAGGGTCCGGAAACACCATATATTTT.

V gene TRBV7-9 combines with J gene TRBJ2-1; the D gene is possibly TRBD2 (5 bases). The CDR3 totals 15 residues. Looked up from germline, CDR1 is SEHNR and CDR2 is FQNEAQ (reference sequence). V lost 1 base and J lost 6, with 13 bases in between. This CDR3 reads CASSLVLGEGNEQFF. The CDR3 region has the DNA TGTGCCAGCAGCTTAGTCTTGGGCGAGGGCAATGAGCAGTTCTTC.

V and J are TRBV5-6 and TRBJ1-2; D uncertain. V lost 1 base to trimming and J lost 6 bases, with 7 bases between them. Per germline, CDR1 SGHDT and CDR2 YYEEEE. The CDR3 consists of 12 residues. The CDR3 loop is CASSLWGNGYTF. CDR3 nucleotide sequence: TGTGCCAGCAGCTTGTGGGGTAATGGCTACACCTTC.

This chain links TRBV6-6 with TRBJ2-7; TRBD2 is a possible D gene (5 bases). Trimming took off 1 base at V and 5 bases at J, with 9 bases between the two ends. Germline lookup yields CDR1 MNHNY and CDR2 SVGAGI (reference sequence). The CDR3 is 13 amino acids. This chain's CDR3 is CASSYLEGHEQYF. CDR3 nucleotide sequence: TGTGCCAGCAGTTACTTAGAGGGCCACGAGCAGTACTTC.

The V and J genes are TRBV6-5 and TRBJ1-2; D unclear. Germline CDR1 MNHEY, CDR2 SVGAGI. V lost 0 bases and J lost 7, with 12 bases in between. The CDR3 extends over 14 amino acids. The CDR3: CASSYSSPGGGYTF. For the CDR3, the DNA is TGTGCCAGCAGTTACTCGAGCCCCGGCGGTGGCTACACCTTC.

The J gene is TRBJ2-1, the V gene TRBV19, with 7 bases identical to TRBD2. V lost 2 bases, J lost 4 bases, and 2 bases stayed unmatched. This CDR3 region has 14 residues. The germline CDR1 and CDR2 sequences are LNHDA and SQIVND (reference sequence). CDR3 sequence (DNA): TGTGCCAGTAGTATACTAGCGGAGTACAATGAGCAGTTCTTC. It specifies CASSILAEYNEQFF.

The chain recombines TRBV7-9 with TRBJ2-2; no clear D gene. There are 13 residues in the CDR3. The V and J ends lost 8 bases and 1 base respectively, with 8 bases between them. CDR1 SEHNR and CDR2 FQNEAQ come from the germline V gene (reference sequence). The CDR3 DNA sequence: TGTGCCAGCTTAGAGTTGAACACCGGGGAGCTGTTTTTT. Protein product: CASLELNTGELFF.

This clone was seen a single time. The chain recombines TRBV7-8 with TRBJ2-1; 7 bases line up with TRBD2. This CDR3 is 14 amino acids long. Germline CDR1 reads SGHVS; CDR2 reads FQNEAQ. With V trimmed by 1 base and J by 6 bases, 3 bases remained unmatched. The DNA for the CDR3 is TGTGCCAGCAGCTTAGGGGCGGGAGTCAATGAGCAGTTCTTC. Translation gives CASSLGAGVNEQFF.

The chain has TRBV10-3 and TRBJ2-2, with D hard to call. Trimming removed 2 bases at V and 2 bases at J, with 6 bases between. The CDR3 consists of 14 residues. Looked up from germline, CDR1 is ENHRY and CDR2 is SYGVKD. The CDR3 DNA sequence: TGTGCCATCAGTGAGGGTAGCAACACCGGGGAGCTGTTTTTT. Encoded protein: CAISEGSNTGELFF.

The rearrangement uses TRBV6-5 and TRBJ2-1; TRBD2 matches at 9 bases. Germline CDR1 reads MNHEY; CDR2 reads SVGAGI. The CDR3 length is 12 residues. V was pared by 6 bases and J by 8 bases, with 2 bases of the junction left unmatched. DNA for the CDR3: TGTGCCAGCAGACTAGCGGGTGATGAGCAGTTCTTC. Its translation is CASRLAGDEQFF.

This chain connects TRBV6-5 to TRBJ1-1; D is uncertain. Germline V lookup: CDR1 MNHEY, CDR2 SVGAGI. The CDR3 contains 15 residues. Trimming pared 2 bases from V and 0 bases from J, leaving 10 bases between. The CDR3 loop reads CASSYMEGMNTEAFF. The CDR3 DNA reads TGTGCCAGCAGTTACATGGAAGGGATGAACACTGAAGCTTTCTTT.

The chain has TRBV18 and TRBJ2-7, with D possibly TRBD1 on 5 matching bases. CDR3 length: 12 amino acids. Germline V gene lookup returns CDR1 KGHSH and CDR2 LQKENI. Trimming pared 5 bases from V and 3 bases from J, leaving 8 bases between. Written as DNA, the CDR3 is TGTGCCAGCTCAGTTGACAGCTACGAGCAGTACTTC. Its protein is CASSVDSYEQYF.

V usage is TRBV7-2 and J usage is TRBJ2-7; D may be TRBD2 (6 bases). V dropped 5 bases and J dropped 4 bases, with 15 bases sitting between them. CDR1 and CDR2 (germline): SGHTA, FQGNSA. The length of the CDR3 is 14 residues. CDR3 nucleotides: TGTGCCAGCAGCCCCGGGAGCCCGGGGTACGAGCAGTACTTC. Its translation: CASSPGSPGYEQYF.

This chain joins TRBV9 and TRBJ1-5; D gene unclear. The CDR3 length is 15 residues. Germline assignment: CDR1 SGDLS and CDR2 YYNGEE. V was trimmed by 0 bases and J by 0 bases, leaving 7 bases between them. The CDR3 nucleotides are TGTGCCAGCAGCGTAGAAGGATTTAGCAATCAGCCCCAGCATTTT. This codes for CASSVEGFSNQPQHF.

A few counts support this clone. The V call is TRBV4-1, the J call TRBJ2-7; 7 bases line up with TRBD1. With 5 bases clipped from V and 2 bases from J, the junction kept 3 bases outside the gene matches. CDR1 is MGHRA and CDR2 is YSYEKL in the germline V gene. This CDR3 is 13 amino acids long. CDR3 residues: CASSRQGAYEQYF. The DNA of the CDR3 is TGCGCCAGCAGCAGACAGGGTGCCTACGAGCAGTACTTC.

The CDR3 nucleotides read TGTGCCAGCAGTGAAGCGGGCGGGGGGGAAAATGAGCAGTTCTTC. Translation: CASSEAGGGENEQFF. This chain joins TRBV6-1 and TRBJ2-1, with TRBD2 identical over 9 bases. The CDR3 sequence is 15 residues long. Trimming cost V 0 bases and J 7 bases; bases outside gene matches: 4. Germline V CDR1 and CDR2: MNHNS, SASEGT.

This clone was counted once. This chain uses TRBV13 with TRBJ1-1; D remains ambiguous. Germline V gene lookup returns CDR1 PRHDT and CDR2 FYEKMQ (reference sequence). This CDR3 is 13 amino acids long. The V end was cut by 2 bases, the J end by 6 bases, with 10 bases between. The CDR3 here is CASSLKGRPEAFF. In DNA, the CDR3 is TGTGCCAGCAGCTTAAAAGGTCGCCCTGAAGCTTTCTTT.

V gene TRBV5-6 combines with J gene TRBJ1-4, with a tentative D call TRBD1 (6 bases). Trimming removed 7 bases at V and 0 bases at J, with 10 bases between. The CDR3 contains 14 residues. Germline V gene data show CDR1 as SGHDT and CDR2 as YYEEEE. CDR3 in DNA: TGTGCCAGCCAAGCAGGGGCAACTAATGAAAAACTGTTTTTT. Residues: CASQAGATNEKLFF.

V gene TRBV2 combines with J gene TRBJ2-1; the match to TRBD2 covers 11 bases. Germline loops: CDR1 SNHLY, CDR2 FYNNEI. With 6 bases clipped from V and 0 bases from J, the junction kept 7 bases outside the gene matches. The CDR3 has 17 residues. CDR3 DNA sequence: TGTGCCAGCAGCGGAACTAGCGGGGGCAGCTCCTACAATGAGCAGTTCTTC. Translated, it gives CASSGTSGGSSYNEQFF.

V usage is TRBV6-5 and J usage is TRBJ2-7; D is perhaps TRBD1 (5 bases). Germline V gene sequence: CDR1 MNHEY, CDR2 SVGAGI. The CDR3 covers 14 residues. Trimming left V 3 bases short and J 6 bases short, with 15 bases between. CDR3 protein: CASSYGAGPGEQYF. CDR3 coding DNA: TGTGCCAGCAGTTATGGTGCAGGGCCGGGCGAGCAGTACTTC.

The rearrangement joins TRBV6-5 to TRBJ2-7; the match to TRBD2 covers 7 bases. The J segment lost 3 bases and the V segment lost 1 base, leaving 6 bases of the junction unmatched. Germline-derived CDR1 and CDR2 are MNHEY and SVGAGI. The CDR3 consists of 15 residues. The CDR3 region is CASSYYGGSIYEQYF. CDR3 in DNA: TGTGCCAGCAGTTACTACGGCGGGAGTATCTACGAGCAGTACTTC.